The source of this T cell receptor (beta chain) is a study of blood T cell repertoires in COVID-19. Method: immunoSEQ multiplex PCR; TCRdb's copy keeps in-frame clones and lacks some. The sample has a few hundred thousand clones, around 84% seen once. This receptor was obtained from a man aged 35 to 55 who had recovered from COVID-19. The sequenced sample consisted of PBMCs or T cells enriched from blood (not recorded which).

The DNA for the CDR3 is TGTGCCAGCAGTCGAAACAGGGGCATGAACACTGAAGCTTTCTTT. It yields the protein CASSRNRGMNTEAFF. The chain employs TRBV7-9 and TRBJ1-1; TRBD1 agrees at 7 bases. The V gene end was trimmed by 6 bases and the J gene end by 0 bases; junction bases not matched to a gene: 7. The germline V gene encodes CDR1 SEHNR and CDR2 FQNEAQ (reference sequence). CDR3 length: 15 residues.